This entry concerns a single T cell receptor beta chain. The target antigen is unknown. These data come from a study of cytomegalovirus exposure and HLA in healthy donors. The CDR3 loop spans 16 amino acids. The V segment lost 6 bases and the J segment 3 bases; nucleotides outside the gene matches: 9. Germline CDR1 KGHSH, CDR2 LQKENI. Study results and limitations: Later findings reportedly placed an Asian-associated ancestry cluster below the approximately 670-donor mean for N-insertions.

In the PCR, 60 Vbeta and 13 Jbeta primers were used. The repertoire was sequenced with immunoSEQ multiplex PCR; TCRdb's copy has only in-frame clones and lacks some. The sample has 150,000 to 180,000 clones, more than 75% seen once. The clonotype comes from a man aged 25 to 40 in good health and CMV-seropositive. The chain has TRBV18 and TRBJ2-7, with TRBD2 matching 12 bases. Input material: PBMCs. For the CDR3, the DNA is TGTGCCAGCTCCCCAAGGACTAGCGGGAACCTCTACGAGCAGTACTTC. Protein product: CASSPRTSGNLYEQYF.